This T cell receptor (beta chain) was observed in a study of pediatric ulcerative colitis. Germline CDR1 is KGHSH and CDR2 is LQKENI. The CDR3 consists of 14 residues. V gave up 0 bases and J gave up 5 bases, with 11 bases separating them. Generated by immunoSEQ multiplex PCR, the TCRdb table keeps only in-frame clones and is missing some. Counted here are 65,000 or so clones, about 86% occurring once; the ten biggest clones make up around 3%. Ulcerative colitis patients received no immunosuppressive medication before the diagnostic colonoscopy. V gene TRBV18 combines with J gene TRBJ2-7; no definite D call. The receptor was derived from a boy aged 10-17 years with severe ulcerative colitis. Sequencing was carried out using blood. The CDR3 nucleotides read TGTGCCAGCTCACCACCGCTGGGTACCAACGAGCAGTACTTC. Its translation: CASSPPLGTNEQYF.